In its sample, the clone carrying this T cell receptor beta chain was seen a few times. Its antigen is not known. Documented treatment: approximately 11-day PBMC culture with coronavirus spike peptide pools or control peptides (ViraFEST assay). The data were taken from a study of vaccination and CD4 T cells after COVID-19. At the level of the study: PCR on nasal swabs identified SARS-CoV-2 in convalescent patients, of whom about 9 were mild and one severe. Overlapping spike peptides of SARS-CoV-2, HCoV-NL63, HCoV-OC43 and HCoV-229E stimulated the cells. Post-COVID draws followed diagnosis by a median roughly 99 days (range 35 to 161).

Researchers used the Oncomine TCR Beta short-read assay to sequence DNA from cultured CD4+ T cells. Using its own MiXCR run on the PCR reads, TCRdb lists one record per CDR3 protein. The sample holds about 12,000 distinct CDR3 sequences; around two fifths are singletons and the top ten take around a quarter. Germline assignment: CDR1 SGHTA and CDR2 FQGTGA. CDR3 size: 13 residues. Between the trimmed V and J ends, which lost 5 bases and 2 bases, there was a span of 9 bases. This clonotype originated in a human donor with COVID-19. The sample comprised cultured CD4+ T cells from blood. The gene calls are TRBV7-3 and TRBJ1-2; D not certain. This chain's CDR3 is CASSPDKNYGYTF. The CDR3, as DNA: TGTGCCAGCAGCCCAGACAAGAACTATGGCTACACCTTC.